This is a list of T cell receptor beta chains from one sample in a study of blood T cell repertoires in COVID-19. Some clones are missing from TCRdb's copy, which holds only in-frame ones; the method was immunoSEQ multiplex PCR. The sample includes fewer than 150,000 clones, 80% to 90% of them seen just once. Sequencing was carried out using peripheral blood. These receptors were taken from a woman aged 45 to 65 with acute or convalescent COVID-19. CDR3s include the opening cysteine and the closing phenylalanine or tryptophan. Fields, in order: V gene, clone size, J gene, D gene, CDR3 DNA, CDR3 protein. The D gene is left open where the match is weak. Not all rows give a size; the values are once, few, many and, for expanded clones, a class.

>TRBV27|.|TRBJ1-5|TRBD1
TGTGCCAGCAGTTCGGGACAGGGGGCTGGTCAGCCCCAGCATTTT
CASSSGQGAGQPQHF
>TRBV19|.|TRBJ1-2|TRBD1
TGTGCCAGTATTCCGACAGGGCCAGGCTATGGCTACACCTTC
CASIPTGPGYGYTF
>TRBV5-1|.|TRBJ1-1|.
TGCGCCAGCAGCTTGGAGGGGTTGAACACTGAAGCTTTCTTT
CASSLEGLNTEAFF
>TRBV6-5|.|TRBJ2-7|TRBD1
TGTGCCAGCAGTTCAGGTGGGACAGGGCTCTACGAGCAGTACTTC
CASSSGGTGLYEQYF
>TRBV7-9|.|TRBJ2-3|TRBD1
TGTGCCAGCAGCGTACACCCCGGACAGGGTAGGGCCACAGATACGCAGTATTTT
CASSVHPGQGRATDTQYF
>TRBV30|.|TRBJ1-1|.
TGTGCCTGGAGTATACAGCCGATGAACACTGAAGCTTTCTTT
CAWSIQPMNTEAFF
>TRBV4-2|.|TRBJ2-1|TRBD2
TGTGCCAGCAGCCAAGTAGCGGGCAAGGGGTATGAGCAGTTCTTC
CASSQVAGKGYEQFF
>TRBV10-3|.|TRBJ2-7|.
TGTGCCATCAGTGAGGGGAGCTCCTACGAGCAGTACTTC
CAISEGSSYEQYF
>TRBV30|.|TRBJ1-5|TRBD1
TGTGCCTGGAGTCGTTCAGGGGGCAGGGATGATAGGCCCCAGCATTTT
CAWSRSGGRDDRPQHF
>TRBV30|.|TRBJ2-7|TRBD2
TGTGCCTGGAGGACTTGGGGGGGATACGAGCAGTACTTC
CAWRTWGGYEQYF
>TRBV30|.|TRBJ1-5|TRBD1
TGTGCCTGTGGACAGGGGAGCAATCAGCCCCAGCATTTT
CACGQGSNQPQHF
>TRBV6-5|once|TRBJ1-5|.
TGTGCCAGCATGGGAGGGGTTGGTCAGCCCCAGCATTTT
CASMGGVGQPQHF
>TRBV6-5|.|TRBJ2-1|TRBD1
TGTGCCAGCAGTCGACAGGGTATGGGTGAGCAGTTCTTC
CASSRQGMGEQFF
>TRBV2|.|TRBJ1-4|.
TGTGCCAGCAGCGCCGGGGGGGGCCCACTGTTTTTT
CASSAGGGPLFF
>TRBV24-1|.|TRBJ2-7|TRBD1
TGTGCCACCAGTGATGATGGGACAGGGGAGCAGTACTTC
CATSDDGTGEQYF
>TRBV11-2|.|TRBJ2-7|TRBD1
TGTGCCAGCAGCCGAGACAGGGGGCGGTTCTACGAGCAGTACTTC
CASSRDRGRFYEQYF
>TRBV11-3|.|TRBJ2-1|TRBD2
TGTGCCAGCAGCCCCTCCGGGACTAGCATTTACAATGAGCAGTTCTTC
CASSPSGTSIYNEQFF
>TRBV11-2|.|TRBJ1-2|.
TGTGCCAGCAGCATAGTGTTGACACCCAGAAACTATGGCTACACCTTC
CASSIVLTPRNYGYTF
>TRBV19|.|TRBJ1-2|TRBD1
TGTGCCAGTAGCACCGGGACAGGGGTCTATGGCTACACCTTC
CASSTGTGVYGYTF
>TRBV6-5|.|TRBJ2-3|TRBD2
TGTGCCAGCAGGCTGGCAGGAGCGGGGTCGGATACGCAGTATTTT
CASRLAGAGSDTQYF
>TRBV25-1|once|TRBJ1-6|TRBD1
TGTGCCAGCAAGGGGACAGTGAATTCACCCCTCCACTTT
CASKGTVNSPLHF
>TRBV15|.|TRBJ1-5|TRBD1
TGTGCCACCAGCAGAGATCCGGTAGGGACAGGAGGTCAGCCCCAGCATTTT
CATSRDPVGTGGQPQHF
>TRBV5-1|once|TRBJ1-2|TRBD1
TGCGCCAGCAGTCATCAAAGGGGGCAAGGGGCTGGCTACACCTTC
CASSHQRGQGAGYTF